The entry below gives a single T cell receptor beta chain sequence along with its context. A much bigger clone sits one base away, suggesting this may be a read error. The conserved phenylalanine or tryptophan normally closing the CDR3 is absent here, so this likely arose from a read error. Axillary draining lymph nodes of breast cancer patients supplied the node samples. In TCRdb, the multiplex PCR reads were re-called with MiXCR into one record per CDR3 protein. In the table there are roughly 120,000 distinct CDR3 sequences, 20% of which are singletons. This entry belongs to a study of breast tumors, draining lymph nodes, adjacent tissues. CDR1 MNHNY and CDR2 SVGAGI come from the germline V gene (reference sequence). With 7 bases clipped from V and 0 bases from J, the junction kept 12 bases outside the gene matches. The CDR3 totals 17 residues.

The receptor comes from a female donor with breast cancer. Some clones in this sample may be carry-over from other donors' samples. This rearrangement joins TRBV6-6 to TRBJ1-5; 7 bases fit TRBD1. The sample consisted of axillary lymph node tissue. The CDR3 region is CASIGQGGPYSNQPQHL. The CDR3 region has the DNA TGTGCCAGCATAGGCCAGGGGGGACCCTATAGCAATCAGCCCCAGCATTTA.